The rows below give T cell receptor beta chains drawn from one sample of a study of shared clonotypes between healthy human individuals. Profiling relied on immunoSEQ multiplex PCR, and the TCRdb table lists in-frame clones only, not all of them. The sample holds roughly 510,000 clones; about 80% are singletons and the top ten take roughly an eighth. Sequenced input: PBMCs. The receptor set was obtained from a woman aged 40 to 50 in good health. Some clones in this sample may be carry-over from other donors' samples. Both conserved end residues are part of each CDR3. The order of the fields is clone size, J gene, D gene, V gene, CDR3 DNA, CDR3 protein. The D gene is left open where the match is weak. Where a row states a size, it is once, few, many or the class of an expanded clone; other rows omit it.

size: once; J: TRBJ2-7; D: .; V: TRBV19; DNA: TGTGCCAGTAGTATCCACGAACCAGCCTACGAGCAGTACTTC; CDR3: CASSIHEPAYEQYF
size: few; J: TRBJ1-1; D: .; V: TRBV14; DNA: TGTGCCAGCAGCCCACATATTGGCACTGAAGCTTTCTTT; CDR3: CASSPHIGTEAFF
size: .; J: TRBJ2-7; D: .; V: TRBV20-1; DNA: TGCAGTGCTACCCGAAGCGAGCAGTACTTC; CDR3: CSATRSEQYF
size: .; J: TRBJ1-5; D: .; V: TRBV2; DNA: TGTGCCAGCAGTGAAATTTCCGGGCCCCAGCATTTT; CDR3: CASSEISGPQHF
size: .; J: TRBJ2-7; D: TRBD1; V: TRBV11-2; DNA: TGTGCCAGCAGTCAGGGGACAGGGCTCTACGAGCAGTACTTC; CDR3: CASSQGTGLYEQYF
size: once; J: TRBJ2-5; D: TRBD1; V: TRBV6-1; DNA: TGTGCCAGCAAGCAAGTTGGGACAGGTCAAGAGACCCAGTACTTC; CDR3: CASKQVGTGQETQYF
size: once; J: TRBJ2-3; D: .; V: TRBV7-9; DNA: TGTGCCAGCAGCTTAGGTAGCTTGGGACGGAGCACAGATACGCAGTATTTT; CDR3: CASSLGSLGRSTDTQYF
size: .; J: TRBJ1-1; D: .; V: TRBV7-9; DNA: TGTGCCAGCAGCCCCCCAGGGGAGACTGAAGCTTTCTTT; CDR3: CASSPPGETEAFF
size: .; J: TRBJ2-1; D: TRBD2; V: TRBV19; DNA: TGTGCCAGTAGTATAACTAGCGGGGGCCGAGGTGAGCAGTTCTTC; CDR3: CASSITSGGRGEQFF
size: .; J: TRBJ2-2; D: TRBD2; V: TRBV4-2; DNA: TGTGCCAGCAGCCAAGAAGCGGGAAACACCGGGGAGCTGTTTTTT; CDR3: CASSQEAGNTGELFF
size: .; J: TRBJ2-3; D: .; V: TRBV5-4; DNA: TGTGCCAGCAGTTACCCCCGGGGCGAAGATACGCAGTATTTT; CDR3: CASSYPRGEDTQYF
size: .; J: TRBJ2-7; D: .; V: TRBV19; DNA: TGTGCCAGTAGTAAGGGGGAGGAGGCCCACGAGCAGTACTTC; CDR3: CASSKGEEAHEQYF
size: .; J: TRBJ2-1; D: TRBD2; V: TRBV15; DNA: TGTGCCACCAGCAGCCCCAGCGGGAGGGCCTCGGGCAAGGTAAATGAGCAGTTCTTC; CDR3: CATSSPSGRASGKVNEQFF
size: .; J: TRBJ1-1; D: .; V: TRBV6-5; DNA: TGTGCCAGCAGTTACTCGTTATCACAGATTGAAGCTTTCTTT; CDR3: CASSYSLSQIEAFF
size: few; J: TRBJ2-3; D: .; V: TRBV7-2; DNA: TGTGCCAGCAGCTTTTTAGATACGCAGTATTTT; CDR3: CASSFLDTQYF
size: .; J: TRBJ1-4; D: .; V: TRBV29-1; DNA: TGCAGCGTTGAAGAACCGGATGAAAAACTGTTTTTT; CDR3: CSVEEPDEKLFF
size: .; J: TRBJ2-3; D: TRBD1; V: TRBV6-5; DNA: TGTGCCAGCGGGGACAGGCAAACAGATACGCAGTATTTT; CDR3: CASGDRQTDTQYF
size: many; J: TRBJ2-7; D: TRBD1; V: TRBV10-2; DNA: TGCGCCAGCAGTGATTCGACAGGGTCTGGCTACGAGCAGTACTTC; CDR3: CASSDSTGSGYEQYF